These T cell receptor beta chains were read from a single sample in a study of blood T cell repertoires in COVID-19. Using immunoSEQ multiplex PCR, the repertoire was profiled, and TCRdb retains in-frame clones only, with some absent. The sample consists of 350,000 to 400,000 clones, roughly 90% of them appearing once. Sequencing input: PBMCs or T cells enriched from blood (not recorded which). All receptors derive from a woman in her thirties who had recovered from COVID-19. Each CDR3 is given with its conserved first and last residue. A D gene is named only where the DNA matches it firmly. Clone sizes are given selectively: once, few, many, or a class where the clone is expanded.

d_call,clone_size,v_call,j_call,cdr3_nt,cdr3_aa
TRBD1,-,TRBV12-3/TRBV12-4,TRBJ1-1,TGTGCCAGCACCCTCCTCCGGGACAGTGAAGCTTTCTTT,CASTLLRDSEAFF
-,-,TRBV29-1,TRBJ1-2,TGCAGCGTTGAAGAGGCCAGTAACTATGGCTACACCTTC,CSVEEASNYGYTF
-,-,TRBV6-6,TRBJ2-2,TGTGCCAGCAGGGAAGAAGACAGAAACACCGGGGAGCTGTTTTTT,CASREEDRNTGELFF
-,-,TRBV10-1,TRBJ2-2,TGCGCCAGCAGTGAGAGACGGGGATCTGCGGAGGCCGGGGAGCTGTTTTTT,CASSERRGSAEAGELFF
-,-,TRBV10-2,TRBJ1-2,TGCGCCTCCCGGGATAGCGGTAACTATGGCTACACCTTC,CASRDSGNYGYTF
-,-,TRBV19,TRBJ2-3,TGTGCCAGTAATGGCGGGGTGGTCACAGATACGCAGTATTTT,CASNGGVVTDTQYF
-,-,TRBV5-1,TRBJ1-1,TGCGCCAGCAGCTTGACAGGTATGAACACTGAAGCTTTCTTT,CASSLTGMNTEAFF
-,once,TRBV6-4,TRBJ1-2,TGTGCCAGCAGCCACGGGCGGGTACATGGCTACACCTTC,CASSHGRVHGYTF
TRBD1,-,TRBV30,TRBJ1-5,TGTGCCTGGAGTGTATCCGGGACAGGGGATCAGCCCCAGCATTTT,CAWSVSGTGDQPQHF
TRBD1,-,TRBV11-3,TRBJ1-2,TGTGCCAGCAGCCATACAGGGGGCGATGGCTACACCTTC,CASSHTGGDGYTF
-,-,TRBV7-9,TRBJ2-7,TGTGCCAGCAGCTTGACTGGGGCCTACTACGAGCAGTACTTC,CASSLTGAYYEQYF
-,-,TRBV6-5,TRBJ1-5,TGTGCCAGCAGTTACTCGTTGACAGACAATCAGCCCCAGCATTTT,CASSYSLTDNQPQHF
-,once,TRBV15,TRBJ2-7,TGTGCCACCAGCAGAGACCGGGACTTCGGCGAGCAGTACTTC,CATSRDRDFGEQYF
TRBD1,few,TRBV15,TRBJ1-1,TGTGCCACCAGCAGTCGTCGGACAGGGACTGTGACTGAAGCTTTCTTT,CATSSRRTGTVTEAFF
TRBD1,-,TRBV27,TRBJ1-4,TGTGCCAGCAGTCCATGGACAGGGGATGAAAAACTGTTTTTT,CASSPWTGDEKLFF
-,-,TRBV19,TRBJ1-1,TGTGCCAGTAGTATCGAGGGACATGAGAACACTGAAGCTTTCTTT,CASSIEGHENTEAFF
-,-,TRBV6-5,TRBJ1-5,TGTGCCAGCAGGGGAGGTCAGCCCCAGCATTTT,CASRGGQPQHF
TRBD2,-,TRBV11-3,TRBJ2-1,TGTGCCAGCAGCTTCAGCCTAGCGGGGACCTACAATGAGCAGTTCTTC,CASSFSLAGTYNEQFF
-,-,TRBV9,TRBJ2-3,TGTGCCAGCAGCGTACAGATTAGCTCAGATACGCAGTATTTT,CASSVQISSDTQYF
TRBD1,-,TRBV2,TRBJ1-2,TGTGCCAGCAGTCGGGACAGTCGAGTCGGCTACACCTTC,CASSRDSRVGYTF
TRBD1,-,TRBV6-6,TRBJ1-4,TGTGCCAGCGGAAAGACAGGGATTCTTGAAAAACTGTTTTTT,CASGKTGILEKLFF
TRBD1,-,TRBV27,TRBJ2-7,TGTGCCGCAAGAGGCATGGACAGGGGGCAAGAGCAGTACTTC,CAARGMDRGQEQYF
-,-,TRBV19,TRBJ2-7,TGTGCCAGTAGCACCGGTCCCTACGAGCAGTACTTC,CASSTGPYEQYF
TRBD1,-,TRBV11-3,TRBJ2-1,TGTGCCAGCAGCTCCAACCGGGGGACAGGGGGGGACAATGAGCAGTTCTTC,CASSSNRGTGGDNEQFF
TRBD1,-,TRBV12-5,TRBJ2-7,TGTGCTAGTGGTTTGGGGACAGGGTTTCGTTCGGACTACGAGCAGTACTTC,CASGLGTGFRSDYEQYF
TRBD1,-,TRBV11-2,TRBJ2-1,TGTGCCAGCAGCTTGACCGGGACAGGGATTCTTGGGCAGTTCTTC,CASSLTGTGILGQFF
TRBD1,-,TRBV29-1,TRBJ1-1,TGCAGCGTTGAAGGGTCTATGGGACAGGGCGGAGCTTTCTTT,CSVEGSMGQGGAFF
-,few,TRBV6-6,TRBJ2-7,TGTGCCAGCAGTTACATTCTGTTGTACGAGCAGTACTTC,CASSYILLYEQYF
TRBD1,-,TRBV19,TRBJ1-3,TGTGCCAGTAGTCACAGGGGCTCTGGAAACACCATATATTTT,CASSHRGSGNTIYF
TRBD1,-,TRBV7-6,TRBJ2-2,TGTGCCAGCAGCCTAGGGACAGCGAACACCGGGGAGCTGTTTTTT,CASSLGTANTGELFF
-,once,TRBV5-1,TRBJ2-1,TGCGCCAGCAGCTTGGCCCAAGCCCCAAGCTCCTACAATGAGCAGTTCTTC,CASSLAQAPSSYNEQFF
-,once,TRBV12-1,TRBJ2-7,TGTGCCAGCAGCTTTGTATCGTCTAGCGGGATTAAGGCCTACGAGCAGTACTTC,CASSFVSSSGIKAYEQYF
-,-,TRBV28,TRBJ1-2,TGTGCCAGTTACGCAGGGCGGGGTGGCTACACCTTC,CASYAGRGGYTF
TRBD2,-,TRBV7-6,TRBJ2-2,TGTGCCAGCAGCTTAGTAGCGGGGGGGCTAGGCACCGGGGAGCTGTTTTTT,CASSLVAGGLGTGELFF
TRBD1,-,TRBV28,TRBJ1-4,TGTGCCAGCAGCCATCAGGGGGTAGCAACTAATGAAAAACTGTTTTTT,CASSHQGVATNEKLFF
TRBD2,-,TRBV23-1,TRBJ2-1,TGCGCCAGCAGTCAGTGGGCGGGGGAGCAGGAGCAGTTCTTC,CASSQWAGEQEQFF
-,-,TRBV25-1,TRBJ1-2,TGTGCCAGTGCTGACACTTATAACTATGGCTACACCTTC,CASADTYNYGYTF
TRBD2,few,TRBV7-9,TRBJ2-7,TGTGCCAGCAGCCCCGGGACTAGCGGGACCTACGAGCAGTACTTC,CASSPGTSGTYEQYF
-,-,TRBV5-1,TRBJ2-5,TGCGCCAGCAGCTCCCAGACGGCGGTCGTGGAGACCCAGTACTTC,CASSSQTAVVETQYF
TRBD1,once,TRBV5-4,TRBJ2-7,TGTGCCAGCAGCTTCGGACAGGGGAACTACGAGCAGTACTTC,CASSFGQGNYEQYF
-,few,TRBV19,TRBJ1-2,TGTGCCACCGCCCCGGTCTCTAACTATGGCTACACCTTC,CATAPVSNYGYTF
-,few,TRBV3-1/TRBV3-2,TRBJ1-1,TGTGCCAGCAGCACTCGAGGGAACACTGAAGCTTTCTTT,CASSTRGNTEAFF
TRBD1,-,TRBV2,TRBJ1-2,TGTGCCAGCGAAAACGTTGGGACAGGGAGTGGCTACACCTTC,CASENVGTGSGYTF
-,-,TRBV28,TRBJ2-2,TGTGCCAGCAGTCCGGGGACTTACCTGTGGCTGTTTTTT,CASSPGTYLWLFF
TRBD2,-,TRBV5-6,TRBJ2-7,TGTGCCAGCAGCTTAGGGACTAGCATCAACGAGCAGTACTTC,CASSLGTSINEQYF
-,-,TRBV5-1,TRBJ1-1,TGCGCCAGCAGCTTGGCTATGGAGTACACTGAAGCTTTCTTT,CASSLAMEYTEAFF
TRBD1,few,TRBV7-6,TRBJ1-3,TGTGCCAGCAGCTTACTCCCCTCCCCGGGTACGACAGGGTTCGGAAACACCATATATTTT,CASSLLPSPGTTGFGNTIYF
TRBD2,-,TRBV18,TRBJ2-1,TGTGCCAGCTCACCACGTGATAGCGGGATCAATGAGCAGTTCTTC,CASSPRDSGINEQFF
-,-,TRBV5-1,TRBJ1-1,TGCGCCAGCAGCCAGATAGGAGGCGGTGTAACTGAAGCTTTCTTT,CASSQIGGGVTEAFF
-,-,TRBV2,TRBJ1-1,TGTGCCAGCAGTGACTTTGTCACTGAAGCTTTCTTT,CASSDFVTEAFF
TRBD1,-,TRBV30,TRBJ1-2,TGTGCCTGCGCCGAGGACAGGTCCCTCGGGGGCTACACCTTC,CACAEDRSLGGYTF